This passage covers 22 T cell receptor beta chains from one sample sequenced in a study of shared clonotypes between healthy human individuals (TCRdb year 2020). Library creation used the immunoSEQ multiplex PCR assay. TCRdb's version of the immuneACCESS table is confined to in-frame rearrangements and falls short of the full clone set. An unresolved V gene accounts for under half of the shortfall where checked; the remainder is of unknown origin. The sample data list approximately 2,000,000 clones, and 92% of these were observed just once. The ten largest clones capture around 0.35% of the sample. The sequenced sample consisted of naive CD4+ T cells from PBMCs. Explained via the paper, the cell subset or site label denotes: CD45RA+ positively selected. The source of these receptors is a young man in good health. Some clones in this sample may be carry-over from other donors' samples.

The J gene is TRBJ2-7, the V gene TRBV19; TRBD1 agrees at 7 bases. The V gene end was trimmed by 4 bases and the J gene end by 2 bases; junction bases not matched to a gene: 8. This CDR3 has 15 residues. Germline V lookup: CDR1 LNHDA, CDR2 SQIVND (reference sequence). The CDR3 loop reads CASSKGRDRAYEQYF. The CDR3 DNA is TGTGCCAGTAGTAAGGGAAGGGACAGAGCCTACGAGCAGTACTTC.

The rearrangement links TRBV4-1 to TRBJ1-2, with D unclear. V lost 6 bases and J lost 6, with 17 bases in between. This CDR3 region has 14 residues. Germline-derived CDR1 and CDR2 are MGHRA and YSYEKL. The CDR3 sequence is CASRIPGRQDGYTF. CDR3 coding DNA: TGCGCCAGCAGGATACCGGGCCGCCAGGATGGCTACACCTTC.

This clone was counted between two and nine times. This chain connects TRBV28 to TRBJ1-1; the D is unclear. CDR3 length: 14 amino acids. Germline V gene lookup returns CDR1 MDHEN and CDR2 SYDVKM. V dropped 6 bases and J dropped 1 base, with 12 bases sitting between them. Here the CDR3 reads CASSLGAENTEAFF. CDR3 sequence (DNA): TGTGCCAGCAGCTTAGGTGCAGAGAACACTGAAGCTTTCTTT.

J is TRBJ2-2 and V is TRBV18; D call uncertain. The CDR3 runs 14 residues. Trimming took 3 bases from V and 4 from J, leaving 9 bases between them. Germline V gives CDR1 KGHSH, CDR2 LQKENI. Written as DNA, the CDR3 is TGTGCCAGCTCACCCAAAACGCGCACCGGGGAGCTGTTTTTT. This codes for CASSPKTRTGELFF.

In the case of this clone: Other DNA sequences in the same sample also yield this CDR3. The chain combines TRBV28 with TRBJ2-7; D is perhaps TRBD2 (6 bases). The length of the CDR3 is 15 residues. V was shortened by 5 bases and J by 6 bases, with 20 bases between the two germline ends. Germline V gene sequence: CDR1 MDHEN, CDR2 SYDVKM. For the CDR3, the DNA is TGTGCCAGCAGTCCCCCTCGAGGAGGGGCTGGCGAGCAGTACTTC. It encodes CASSPPRGGAGEQYF.

The chain is built from TRBV27 and TRBJ2-4; D may be TRBD2 (5 bases). The CDR3 loop spans 15 amino acids. Germline CDR1 MNHEY, CDR2 SMNVEV (reference sequence). V lost 1 base and J 8 bases, leaving 15 bases between the germline ends. Here the CDR3 reads CASSLFRGRRDIQYF. For the CDR3, the DNA is TGTGCCAGCAGTTTATTTCGGGGTAGGCGGGACATTCAGTACTTC.

V is TRBV7-9 and J is TRBJ2-5; weak D call: TRBD2 (5 bases). Per germline, CDR1 SEHNR and CDR2 FQNEAQ (reference sequence). The V gene lost 4 bases and the J gene lost 11 bases, with 14 bases spanning the gap. CDR3 length: 12 residues. DNA for the CDR3: TGTGCCAGCAGCTCCAGCGGATGGGAGCAGTACTTC. Protein: CASSSSGWEQYF.

The chain is built from TRBV4-1 and TRBJ1-5; D not resolved. Germline CDR1 and CDR2: MGHRA and YSYEKL. Trimming pared 0 bases from V and 0 bases from J, leaving 9 bases between. This CDR3 has 16 residues. The CDR3 reads CASSQDNSISNQPQHF. CDR3 coding DNA: TGCGCCAGCAGCCAAGATAACAGTATTAGCAATCAGCCCCAGCATTTT.

This clone was seen once. The genes are TRBV5-1 and TRBJ2-2, with 7 bases identical to TRBD2. The CDR3 totals 17 residues. V was pared by 3 bases and J by 0 bases, with 8 bases of the junction left unmatched. Germline loops: CDR1 SGHRS, CDR2 YFSETQ. CDR3 sequence reads: CASSSSPLAANTGELFF. The CDR3 nucleotides read TGCGCCAGCAGCTCGAGTCCGCTAGCGGCGAACACCGGGGAGCTGTTTTTT.

This sequence joins TRBV30 and TRBJ1-5, with a tentative D call TRBD1 (6 bases). Looked up from germline, CDR1 is GTSNPN and CDR2 is SVGIG (reference sequence). Trimming pared 2 bases from V and 9 bases from J, leaving 23 bases between. The CDR3 consists of 16 residues. The DNA of the CDR3 is TGTGCCTGGAGTCGTTCGCCGGGACAAGGAGGTATGCCCCAGCATTTT. Its protein is CAWSRSPGQGGMPQHF. Drawing the rest from reference TRBV30 and TRBJ1-5, the complete variable domain is SQTIHQWPATLVQPVGSPLSLECTVEGTSNPNLYWYRQAAGRGLQLLFYSVGIGQISSEVPQNLSASRPQDRQFILSSKKLLLSDSGFYLCAWSRSPGQGGMPQHFGDGTRLSIL.

This sequence joins TRBV10-3 and TRBJ2-3, with TRBD1 identical over 8 bases. The CDR3 loop spans 15 amino acids. The germline CDR1 and CDR2 sequences are ENHRY and SYGVKD. The V and J ends lost 9 bases and 6 bases, in that order; junction bases with no gene match: 14. CDR3 nucleotide sequence: TGTGCCATTAAAATGTCGCCCCAGGGGGCGGATACGCAGTATTTT. Protein sequence: CAIKMSPQGADTQYF.

J is TRBJ2-7 and V is TRBV5-5; D is possibly TRBD2 (6 bases). V shed 4 bases and J shed 11 bases, with 13 bases lying between them. Germline assignment: CDR1 SGHKS and CDR2 YYEKEE (reference sequence). This CDR3 region has 11 residues. CDR3 in DNA: TGTGCCAGCAGCCCCGGGCGGGGTGAGTACTTC. Protein sequence: CASSPGRGEYF. Complete variable domain (other parts from reference TRBV5-5 and TRBJ2-7): DAGVTQSPTHLIKTRGQQVTLRCSPISGHKSVSWYQQVLGQGPQFIFQYYEKEERGRGNFPDRFSARQFPNYSSELNVNALLLGDSALYLCASSPGRGEYFGPGTRLTVT.

V and J are TRBV7-9 and TRBJ2-7, with 12 bases that match TRBD2. Trimming cost V 8 bases and J 6 bases; bases outside gene matches: 8. CDR3 length: 14 amino acids. Germline CDR1 and CDR2: SEHNR and FQNEAQ (reference sequence). CDR3 protein: CASGRLAGEGEQYF. The CDR3 DNA sequence: TGTGCCAGCGGGAGACTAGCGGGAGAGGGCGAGCAGTACTTC.

The J gene is TRBJ2-1, the V gene TRBV18, with TRBD2 identical over 10 bases. Trimming took 0 bases from V and 10 from J; bases not matched to a gene: 12. The CDR3 is 17 amino acids. CDR1 is KGHSH and CDR2 is LQKENI in the germline V gene. The CDR3 DNA follows: TGTGCCAGCTCACCACCGGGGTCCAGCGGGAGGGGGAACGAGCAGTTCTTC. It translates to CASSPPGSSGRGNEQFF.

The chain employs TRBV30 and TRBJ1-4; no firm D call. V lost 5 bases and J lost 1, with 8 bases in between. CDR1 is GTSNPN and CDR2 is SVGIG in the germline V gene (reference sequence). CDR3 size: 13 residues. CDR3 sequence (DNA): TGTGCCTGGCGGAGAGGAACTAATGAAAAACTGTTTTTT. This encodes CAWRRGTNEKLFF.

The chain recombines TRBV2 with TRBJ1-2; no clear D gene. Germline V gene lookup returns CDR1 SNHLY and CDR2 FYNNEI. The germline V and J ends were trimmed by 3 bases and 7 bases, with 15 bases remaining between them. The CDR3 is 14 amino acids. The CDR3 region is CASSESGRFGGYTF. The CDR3 region has the DNA TGTGCCAGCAGTGAGTCGGGCAGGTTCGGTGGCTACACCTTC.

The V call is TRBV6-1, the J call TRBJ2-7, with a tentative D call TRBD1 (6 bases). Germline V gene sequence: CDR1 MNHNS, CDR2 SASEGT. Trimming shortened V by 5 bases and J by 1 base, and 15 bases separated the two germline ends. This CDR3 comprises 15 residues. This CDR3 is CASSPRGRGSYEQYF. The CDR3 DNA follows: TGTGCCAGCAGTCCCCGGGGCAGGGGTTCCTACGAGCAGTACTTC.

The rearrangement uses TRBV7-2 and TRBJ2-5; D call uncertain. Germline V gives CDR1 SGHTA, CDR2 FQGNSA. The V end lost 2 bases, the J end lost 13 bases, and 14 bases lay between the germline ends. This CDR3 has 12 amino acids. The CDR3 DNA reads as TGTGCCAGCAGCTTACTTGGGATAGGTCGGTACTTC. Translated, it gives CASSLLGIGRYF.

This chain uses TRBV2 with TRBJ2-7; possibly TRBD1 for D (6 bases). Germline V lookup: CDR1 SNHLY, CDR2 FYNNEI. The CDR3 loop spans 13 amino acids. The V and J ends lost 4 bases and 6 bases respectively, with 13 bases between them. The CDR3 sequence: CASSAVGDTEQYF. In DNA form, the CDR3 reads TGTGCCAGCAGTGCAGTTGGGGACACCGAGCAGTACTTC.

This clone was recorded once. The chain carries TRBV5-1 and TRBJ2-3, with D hard to call. The V end lost 1 base, the J end lost 0 bases, and 6 bases lay between the germline ends. The CDR3 covers 14 residues. CDR1 is SGHRS and CDR2 is YFSETQ in the germline V gene. The CDR3, as DNA: TGCGCCAGCAGCTTGACACAGAGCACAGATACGCAGTATTTT. Its translation: CASSLTQSTDTQYF.

The CDR3 DNA follows: TGTGCCAGCAGAGTCGGAGGGACAGGGCAGGTCCATGAGCAGTTCTTC. Translation gives CASRVGGTGQVHEQFF. V and J are TRBV28 and TRBJ2-1; 9 nucleotides line up with TRBD1. The CDR3 length is 16 residues. The trim removed 6 bases at V and 8 bases at J, leaving 14 bases unmatched. Germline V lookup: CDR1 MDHEN, CDR2 SYDVKM.

This rearrangement joins TRBV19 to TRBJ1-5; D call uncertain. This CDR3 contains 15 residues. CDR1 is LNHDA and CDR2 is SQIVND in the germline V gene (reference sequence). Trimming pared 5 bases from V and 8 bases from J, leaving 19 bases between. In DNA form, the CDR3 reads TGTGCCAGTAGTTCCTACCACACCGAGGCGAAGCCCCAGCATTTT. Translated: CASSSYHTEAKPQHF.